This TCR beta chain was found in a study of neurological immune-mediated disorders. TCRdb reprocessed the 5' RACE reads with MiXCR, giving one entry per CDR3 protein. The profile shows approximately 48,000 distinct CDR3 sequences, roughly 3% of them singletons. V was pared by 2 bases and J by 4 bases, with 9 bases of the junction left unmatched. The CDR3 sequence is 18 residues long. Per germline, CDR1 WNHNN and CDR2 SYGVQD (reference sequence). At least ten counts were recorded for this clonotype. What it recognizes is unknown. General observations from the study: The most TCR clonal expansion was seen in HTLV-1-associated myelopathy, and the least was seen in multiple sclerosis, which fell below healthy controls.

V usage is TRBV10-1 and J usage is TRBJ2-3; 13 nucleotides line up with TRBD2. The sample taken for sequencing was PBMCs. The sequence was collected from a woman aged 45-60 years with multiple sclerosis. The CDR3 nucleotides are TGCGCCAGCAGTGAGGGACTAGCGGGAGTCTTACTCGCAGATACGCAGTATTTT. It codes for CASSEGLAGVLLADTQYF.